Below, one T cell receptor beta chain is given with its context. This record comes from a study of cytomegalovirus exposure and HLA in healthy donors. The CDR3 spans 16 residues. Germline loops: CDR1 SGHTS, CDR2 YDEGEE. The V and J ends lost 2 bases and 4 bases respectively, with 18 bases between them. Likely unrecorded immune exposures existed in these nominally healthy donors. Researchers ran the PCR with 60 Vbeta and 13 Jbeta primers. Assay: immunoSEQ multiplex PCR; the TCRdb copy retains only in-frame clones and omits some. Of around 130,000 clones in the sample, approximately 85% are singletons; the top ten hold approximately 6.4%.

This receptor was taken from a woman in her 30s in good health and CMV-seropositive. The rearrangement joins TRBV5-8 to TRBJ2-5; D possibly corresponds to TRBD1 (7 bases). The sample comprised PBMCs. Here the CDR3 reads CASSFGGGVEGETQYF. The CDR3 DNA reads TGTGCCAGCAGCTTTGGAGGGGGCGTAGAGGGAGAGACCCAGTACTTC. Variable domain in full (rest from reference TRBV5-8 and TRBJ2-5): EAGVTQSPTHLIKTRGQQATLRCSPISGHTSVYWYQQALGLGLQFLLWYDEGEERNRGNFPPRFSGRQFPNYSSELNVNALELEDSALYLCASSFGGGVEGETQYFGPGTRLLVL.